This T cell receptor (beta chain) stems from a study of cytomegalovirus exposure and HLA in healthy donors. Study findings and constraints: The CMV antigen specificity of a few CMV-associated chains was confirmed through in vitro analysis.

This clone was counted a single time. Its specificity is not known. Germline CDR1 is MDHEN and CDR2 is SYDVKM. The CDR3 totals 16 residues. V dropped 3 bases and J dropped 1; count of bases not matched to a gene: 8. Profiled with immunoSEQ multiplex PCR; TCRdb holds only in-frame clones, not every one. The sample records over 20,000 clones, roughly 97% being singletons. Sequencing was done on a sample of PBMCs. The clonotype originates from a man younger than 40 in good health and CMV-seropositive. V is TRBV28 and J is TRBJ1-1; 7 nucleotides align to TRBD1. In DNA, the CDR3 is TGTGCCAGCAGTTTGCGACAGGGTGCTTCGAACACTGAAGCTTTCTTT. Its protein product is CASSLRQGASNTEAFF.